The 4 T cell receptor beta chains presented below share a single source sample, sequenced in a study of cytomegalovirus exposure and HLA in healthy donors. Assay: immunoSEQ multiplex PCR; the TCRdb copy retains only in-frame clones and omits some. This table holds approximately 280,000 clones, 65% to 90% found once. Material: PBMCs. The receptors shown here come from a woman under 30 in good health and CMV-seronegative.

The chain has TRBV7-9 and TRBJ2-5; 8 bases line up with TRBD2. CDR1 and CDR2 (germline): SEHNR, FQNEAQ (reference sequence). V gave up 4 bases and J gave up 2 bases; unmatched junction bases: 6. The CDR3 is 15 amino acids. The CDR3 here is CASSSLAGKQETQYF. The CDR3 DNA reads as TGTGCCAGCAGCTCCCTAGCGGGTAAACAAGAGACCCAGTACTTC. Supplemented by reference TRBV7-9 and TRBJ2-5, the full variable domain reads DTGVSQNPRHKITKRGQNVTFRCDPISEHNRLYWYRQTLGQGPEFLTYFQNEAQLEKSRLLSDRFSAERPKGSFSTLEIQRTEQGDSAMYLCASSSLAGKQETQYFGPGTRLLVL.

The V and J genes are TRBV6-4 and TRBJ2-6, with 7 bases fitting TRBD1. The CDR3 runs 16 residues. V trimming: 6 bases; J trimming: 2 bases; junction bases outside the gene matches: 7. The germline V gene has CDR1 MRHNA and CDR2 SNTAGT. CDR3 DNA sequence: TGTGCCAGCAGCGCCGAAGGGGGCGCTGGGGCCAACGTCCTGACTTTC. This codes for CASSAEGGAGANVLTF.

The gene calls are TRBV7-3 and TRBJ2-5; TRBD1 agrees at 9 bases. The CDR3 covers 15 residues. Unmatched junction bases numbered 6, after V lost 5 bases and J lost 2 bases. Germline V gene lookup returns CDR1 SGHTA and CDR2 FQGTGA. This chain's CDR3 is CASSLSGTGQETQYF. For the CDR3, the DNA is TGTGCCAGCAGCCTCTCCGGGACAGGGCAAGAGACCCAGTACTTC.

The CDR3 spells CASSLVTKGASRSYEQYF. The CDR3 DNA follows: TGCGCCAGCAGCTTAGTGACCAAGGGGGCATCAAGGTCCTACGAGCAGTACTTC. This chain uses TRBV5-1 with TRBJ2-7; TRBD1 agrees at 7 bases. Germline V lookup: CDR1 SGHRS, CDR2 YFSETQ. The CDR3 has 18 residues. With 2 bases clipped from V and 1 base from J, the junction kept 15 bases outside the gene matches. Full variable domain (remainder filled in from reference TRBV5-1 and TRBJ2-7): KAGVTQTPRYLIKTRGQQVTLSCSPISGHRSVSWYQQTPGQGLQFLFEYFSETQRNKGNFPGRFSGRQFSNSRSEMNVSTLELGDSALYLCASSLVTKGASRSYEQYFGPGTRLTVT.